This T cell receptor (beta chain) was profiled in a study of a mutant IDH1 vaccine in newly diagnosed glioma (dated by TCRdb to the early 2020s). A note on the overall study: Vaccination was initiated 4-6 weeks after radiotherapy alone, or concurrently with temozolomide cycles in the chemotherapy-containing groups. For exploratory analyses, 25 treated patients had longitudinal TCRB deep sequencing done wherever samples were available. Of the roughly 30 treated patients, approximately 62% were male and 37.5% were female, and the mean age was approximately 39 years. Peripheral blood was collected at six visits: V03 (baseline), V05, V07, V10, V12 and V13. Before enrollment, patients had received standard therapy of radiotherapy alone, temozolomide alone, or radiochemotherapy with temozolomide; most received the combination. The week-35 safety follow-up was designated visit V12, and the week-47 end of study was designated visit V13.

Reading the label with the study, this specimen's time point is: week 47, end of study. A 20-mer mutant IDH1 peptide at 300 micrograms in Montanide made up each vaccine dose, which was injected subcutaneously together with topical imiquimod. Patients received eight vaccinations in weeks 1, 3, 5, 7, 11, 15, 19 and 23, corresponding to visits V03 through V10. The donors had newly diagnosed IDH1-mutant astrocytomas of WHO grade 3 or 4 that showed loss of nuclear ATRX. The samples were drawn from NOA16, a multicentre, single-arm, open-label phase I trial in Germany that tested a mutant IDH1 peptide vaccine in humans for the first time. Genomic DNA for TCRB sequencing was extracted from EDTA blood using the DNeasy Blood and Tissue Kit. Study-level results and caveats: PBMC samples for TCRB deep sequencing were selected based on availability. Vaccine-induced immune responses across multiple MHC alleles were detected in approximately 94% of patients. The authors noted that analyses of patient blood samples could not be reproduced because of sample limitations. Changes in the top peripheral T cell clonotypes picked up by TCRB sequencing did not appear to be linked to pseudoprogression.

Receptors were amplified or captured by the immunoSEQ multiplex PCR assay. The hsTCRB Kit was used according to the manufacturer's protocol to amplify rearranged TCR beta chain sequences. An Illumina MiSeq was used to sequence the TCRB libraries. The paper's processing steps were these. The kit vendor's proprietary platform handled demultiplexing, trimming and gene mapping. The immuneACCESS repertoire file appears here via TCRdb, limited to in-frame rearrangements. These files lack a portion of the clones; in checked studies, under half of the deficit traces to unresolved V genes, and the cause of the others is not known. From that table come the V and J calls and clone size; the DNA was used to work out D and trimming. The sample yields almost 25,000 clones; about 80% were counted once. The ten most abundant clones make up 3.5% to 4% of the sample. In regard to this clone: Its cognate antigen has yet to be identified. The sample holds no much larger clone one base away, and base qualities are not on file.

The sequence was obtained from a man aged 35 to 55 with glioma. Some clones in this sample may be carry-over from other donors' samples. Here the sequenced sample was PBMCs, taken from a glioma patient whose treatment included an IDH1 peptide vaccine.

The CDR3 region reads CASSLASGGTGELFF. The DNA reads TGCGCCAGCAGCTTGGCGTCGGGGGGCACCGGGGAGCTGTTTTTT. In this chain, TRBV5-1 is recombined with TRBJ2-2; TRBD2 matches 7 bases in the middle. The CDR3 contains 15 residues, cysteine and phenylalanine counted. The entry retains the CDR3 DNA only, 45 bases that are in frame from base 1. Reading the germline V gene gives CDR1 SGHRS and CDR2 YFSETQ. Trimming accounts for 0 bases at V and 4 bases at J, while the number of junction bases matched to no gene is 3.